Each of the 32 T cell receptor beta chains below was sequenced from the same sample in a study of T cell responses to AZD1222 COVID-19 vaccine. Here immunoSEQ multiplex PCR was the method, and the copy in TCRdb shows in-frame clones only, minus some. Among 150,000 to 160,000 clones listed, about 88% were seen once. The specimen was peripheral blood, collected on day 0 of AZD1222 vaccination. The receptors originated from an adult in good health.

This chain links TRBV7-9 with TRBJ1-5; 8 nucleotides match TRBD1. Germline V lookup: CDR1 SEHNR, CDR2 FQNEAQ (reference sequence). The trim removed 6 bases at V and 7 bases at J, leaving 8 bases unmatched. The CDR3 extends over 14 amino acids. This chain's CDR3 is CASSSDREVQPQHF. In DNA, the CDR3 is TGTGCCAGCAGTTCGGACAGGGAGGTGCAGCCCCAGCATTTT.

The genes are TRBV5-1 and TRBJ1-2; D is unresolved. Germline values: CDR1 SGHRS, CDR2 YFSETQ. This CDR3 region has 13 residues. The ends were cut back, 0 bases at V and 4 bases at J, with 7 bases in the middle. CDR3 DNA: TGCGCCAGCAGCTTGGGTCACCTCTATGGCTACACCTTC. It codes for CASSLGHLYGYTF.

This sequence joins TRBV5-1 and TRBJ1-1; D possibly corresponds to TRBD1 (6 bases). Looked up from germline, CDR1 is SGHRS and CDR2 is YFSETQ. V lost 5 bases and J lost 1, with 12 bases in between. The length of the CDR3 is 14 residues. CDR3 in DNA: TGCGCCAGCAGAGAGTCAGGGGCGAACACTGAAGCTTTCTTT. This gives the protein CASRESGANTEAFF. Filled out from reference TRBV5-1 and TRBJ1-1, the complete variable domain reads KAGVTQTPRYLIKTRGQQVTLSCSPISGHRSVSWYQQTPGQGLQFLFEYFSETQRNKGNFPGRFSGRQFSNSRSEMNVSTLELGDSALYLCASRESGANTEAFFGQGTRLTVV.

The gene calls are TRBV4-3 and TRBJ2-5; D gene ambiguous. The germline gives CDR1 LGHNA, CDR2 YSLEER. This CDR3 is built from 15 residues. Trimming took 1 base from V and 2 from J, leaving 11 bases between them. The CDR3 DNA reads TGCGCCAGCAGCCAAGGGTTAGTGGGGCAAGAGACCCAGTACTTC. This codes for CASSQGLVGQETQYF.

This clone was counted once. The rearrangement joins TRBV24-1 to TRBJ2-1; TRBD1 matches 10 bases. V was pared by 7 bases and J by 6 bases, with 5 bases of the junction left unmatched. CDR3 length: 14 amino acids. The germline gives CDR1 KGHDR, CDR2 SFDVKD. For the CDR3, the DNA is TGTGCCACCAGGACTCGGACAGGGGGCAATGAGCAGTTCTTC. This encodes CATRTRTGGNEQFF.

This clone has just one count. The chain carries TRBV10-1 and TRBJ2-5; D tentatively reads TRBD1 or TRBD2 (5 bases each). Germline values: CDR1 WNHNN, CDR2 SYGVQD (reference sequence). Trimming cost V 7 bases and J 4 bases, with 13 bases left between them. This CDR3 is built from 13 residues. The CDR3 reads CASNSGRGETQYF. The CDR3 DNA reads as TGCGCCAGCAATTCAGGGAGAGGAGAGACCCAGTACTTC.

The J gene is TRBJ1-2, the V gene TRBV6-5, with D perhaps matching TRBD1 (5 bases). V lost 6 bases, J lost 7 bases, and 18 bases lay in between. The germline V gene encodes CDR1 MNHEY and CDR2 SVGAGI. This CDR3 has 14 amino acids. CDR3 bases: TGTGCCAGCAGCCCGGACCCGACAGTCGGTGGCTACACCTTC. Its protein is CASSPDPTVGGYTF.

This clone was observed a single time. The rearrangement links TRBV11-2 to TRBJ2-7; tentatively, D is TRBD1 (6 bases). Trimming left V 5 bases short and J 5 bases short, with 10 bases between. Germline CDR1 SGHAT, CDR2 FQNNGV. This CDR3 has 12 amino acids. The CDR3 nucleotides are TGTGCCAGCAGCGGTGGGGGCCACGAGCAGTACTTC. This translates into CASSGGGHEQYF.

The chain links TRBV6-5 to TRBJ1-1, with D tentatively TRBD1 (5 bases). The V end lost 5 bases, the J end lost 8 bases, and 21 bases lay between the germline ends. This CDR3 spans 15 amino acids. Per germline, CDR1 MNHEY and CDR2 SVGAGI. The CDR3 sequence is CASSPTTGRPEEAFF. CDR3 nucleotides: TGTGCCAGCAGTCCGACCACGGGACGCCCGGAGGAAGCTTTCTTT.

The chain is built from TRBV10-1 and TRBJ2-7, with TRBD2 matching 12 bases. The CDR3 sequence is 16 residues long. Losses at the gene ends were 2 bases for V and 4 bases for J; bases not matched to a gene: 6. CDR1 and CDR2 from the germline V gene are WNHNN and SYGVQD (reference sequence). The CDR3 loop is CASSEVLAGGGYEQYF. CDR3 nucleotides: TGCGCCAGCAGTGAGGTACTAGCGGGGGGTGGGTACGAGCAGTACTTC.

This clone has just one count. V usage is TRBV28 and J usage is TRBJ1-5; D is ambiguous. The CDR3 loop spans 17 amino acids. Germline V gives CDR1 MDHEN, CDR2 SYDVKM. V gave up 6 bases and J gave up 7 bases, with 25 bases separating them. This CDR3 is CASSLPLRTAGRQPQHF. The CDR3, as DNA: TGTGCCAGCAGCTTACCCCTCCGGACTGCCGGAAGGCAGCCCCAGCATTTT.

The chain combines TRBV27 with TRBJ1-1; weak D call: TRBD1 (5 bases). V was clipped by 3 bases and J by 4 bases, with 18 bases between them. The germline CDR1 and CDR2 sequences are MNHEY and SMNVEV (reference sequence). This CDR3 contains 16 residues. CDR3 sequence reads: CASSFLLTGGGTEAFF. The CDR3 nucleotides are TGTGCCAGCAGTTTCTTATTAACAGGCGGAGGCACTGAAGCTTTCTTT.

The chain is built from TRBV5-1 and TRBJ1-1; 9 bases line up with TRBD1. Losses at the gene ends were 3 bases for V and 6 bases for J; bases not matched to a gene: 6. The CDR3 has 14 residues. CDR1 is SGHRS, CDR2 YFSETQ, per germline. The CDR3: CASSSGQGEAEAFF. The CDR3 DNA reads TGCGCCAGCAGCTCGGGACAGGGTGAGGCTGAAGCTTTCTTT.

V gene TRBV6-5 combines with J gene TRBJ2-1; D not certain. The V end lost 0 bases, the J end lost 3 bases, and 9 bases lay between the germline ends. Germline lookup yields CDR1 MNHEY and CDR2 SVGAGI. The CDR3 runs 15 residues. Here the CDR3 reads CASSYSPIHYNEQFF. DNA of the CDR3: TGTGCCAGCAGTTACTCTCCCATTCACTACAATGAGCAGTTCTTC.

The V call is TRBV11-2, the J call TRBJ1-6; D may be TRBD1 (5 bases). Germline V CDR1 and CDR2: SGHAT, FQNNGV. The CDR3 extends over 15 amino acids. Deletions cut 1 base from V and 8 bases from J, with 12 bases between. Written as DNA, the CDR3 is TGTGCCAGCAGCTTAGGTCGTGACAGCTATTCACCCCTCCACTTT. This encodes CASSLGRDSYSPLHF.

The rearrangement uses TRBV28 and TRBJ1-4; D is ambiguous. V was clipped by 7 bases and J by 8 bases, with 14 bases between them. Germline CDR1 and CDR2: MDHEN and SYDVKM. The CDR3 totals 13 residues. CDR3 sequence reads: CASTHPVEEKLFF. The CDR3 DNA follows: TGTGCCAGCACTCATCCCGTCGAGGAAAAACTGTTTTTT.

This chain joins TRBV5-7 and TRBJ1-2; 7 positions agree with TRBD1. TRBV5-7 counts as an open reading frame of uncertain function. The CDR3 sequence is 16 residues long. The V gene end was trimmed by 7 bases and the J gene end by 4 bases; junction bases not matched to a gene: 16. The chain's CDR3 is CASPPGEGGLVYGYTF. Written as DNA, the CDR3 is TGTGCCAGCCCACCGGGTGAAGGGGGCTTGGTCTATGGCTACACCTTC.

The chain combines TRBV5-4 with TRBJ1-2; D is unresolved. The germline V gene has CDR1 SGHNT and CDR2 YYREEE (reference sequence). V was cut by 0 bases and J by 0 bases, with 18 bases left in between. CDR3 length: 18 residues. In DNA, the CDR3 is TGTGCCAGCAGCTTGGAGGAGTGGAAGGGTCACCCTAACTATGGCTACACCTTC. The encoded protein is CASSLEEWKGHPNYGYTF. Filled out from reference TRBV5-4 and TRBJ1-2, the complete variable domain reads ETGVTQSPTHLIKTRGQQVTLRCSSQSGHNTVSWYQQALGQGPQFIFQYYREEENGRGNFPPRFSGLQFPNYSSELNVNALELDDSALYLCASSLEEWKGHPNYGYTFGSGTRLTVV.

This chain links TRBV12-3 or TRBV12-4 with TRBJ2-2, with D hard to call. The V gene lost 6 bases and the J gene lost 6 bases, with 5 bases spanning the gap. The CDR3 runs to 11 residues. CDR3: CASSGPGELFF. DNA for the CDR3: TGTGCCAGCAGCGGCCCCGGGGAGCTGTTTTTT.

V is TRBV11-2 and J is TRBJ2-7, with D tentatively TRBD2 (7 bases). Germline loops: CDR1 SGHAT, CDR2 FQNNGV. Trimming shortened V by 2 bases and J by 3 bases, and 23 bases separated the two germline ends. CDR3 length: 18 amino acids. The CDR3 loop reads CASSLYRVGGRVDYEQYF. Written as DNA, the CDR3 is TGTGCCAGCAGCTTATATCGGGTGGGGGGGCGCGTCGACTACGAGCAGTACTTC.

The chain links TRBV7-9 to TRBJ2-7, with D unclear. The CDR3 is made up of 14 amino acids. Trimming took 5 bases from V and 2 from J, leaving 13 bases between them. Germline V gene lookup returns CDR1 SEHNR and CDR2 FQNEAQ (reference sequence). The chain's CDR3 is CASSRSTETYEQYF. The CDR3 coding sequence is TGTGCCAGCAGCCGTTCTACAGAGACCTACGAGCAGTACTTC.

This sequence joins TRBV20-1 and TRBJ1-2; D gene uncertain. Germline assignment: CDR1 DFQATT and CDR2 SNEGSKA (reference sequence). Trimming removed 3 bases at V and 1 base at J, with 12 bases between. The CDR3 has 14 residues. DNA of the CDR3: TGCAGTGCTAGTATCAGTAATTTTAACTATGGCTACACCTTC. As protein: CSASISNFNYGYTF.

V usage is TRBV6-2 or TRBV6-3 and J usage is TRBJ1-2; TRBD1 agrees at 7 bases. This CDR3 spans 13 amino acids. V trimming: 3 bases; J trimming: 8 bases; junction bases outside the gene matches: 6. Germline V gives CDR1 MNHEY, CDR2 SVGEGT. The CDR3 DNA is TGTGCCAGCAGTTATACACAGGGGAACGGCTACACCTTC. Protein sequence: CASSYTQGNGYTF.

The chain recombines TRBV27 with TRBJ1-2; the D gene is possibly TRBD1 (5 bases). V lost 6 bases and J 7 bases, leaving 15 bases between the germline ends. The CDR3 totals 13 residues. Looked up from germline, CDR1 is MNHEY and CDR2 is SMNVEV (reference sequence). The CDR3 loop reads CASSPDWGSGYTF. The CDR3 DNA is TGTGCCAGCAGCCCAGATTGGGGCAGTGGCTACACCTTC.

On this clone: This same CDR3 is encoded by further DNA sequences in the sample. The V call is TRBV5-1, the J call TRBJ1-2; D not resolved. The germline gives CDR1 SGHRS, CDR2 YFSETQ. Between the trimmed V and J ends, which lost 4 bases and 0 bases, there was a span of 10 bases. The CDR3 has 14 residues. CDR3 amino acids: CASSLETPNYGYTF. CDR3 bases: TGCGCCAGCAGCCTAGAGACACCTAACTATGGCTACACCTTC. Looking up the rest from reference TRBV5-1 and TRBJ1-2 gives the full variable domain: KAGVTQTPRYLIKTRGQQVTLSCSPISGHRSVSWYQQTPGQGLQFLFEYFSETQRNKGNFPGRFSGRQFSNSRSEMNVSTLELGDSALYLCASSLETPNYGYTFGSGTRLTVV.

V usage is TRBV2 and J usage is TRBJ1-2; D is ambiguous. The ends were cut back, 11 bases at V and 0 bases at J, with 13 bases in the middle. The CDR3 extends over 13 amino acids. Germline V gene sequence: CDR1 SNHLY, CDR2 FYNNEI. The CDR3 loop reads CASATTPNYGYTF. CDR3 coding DNA: TGTGCCTCCGCCACGACCCCTAACTATGGCTACACCTTC.

The V gene is TRBV5-1, the J gene TRBJ2-1; 14 nucleotides align to TRBD2. This CDR3 has 17 residues. V lost 3 bases and J lost 2; bases outside the gene matches: 4. Germline V lookup: CDR1 SGHRS, CDR2 YFSETQ. As DNA, the CDR3 is TGCGCCAGCAGCTGGATGGGACTAGCGGGAGCCTACAATGAGCAGTTCTTC. This codes for CASSWMGLAGAYNEQFF.

The DNA for the CDR3 is TGCAGTGCTAGAGCTCCGTATGGCTACACCTTC. It yields the protein CSARAPYGYTF. V is TRBV20-1 and J is TRBJ1-2; D is undetermined. CDR1 and CDR2 from the germline V gene are DFQATT and SNEGSKA (reference sequence). With 1 base removed from V and 5 bases from J, the gap between germline ends came to 5 bases. The CDR3 contains 11 residues.

This clone appeared a single time. CDR3: CASSGGPDTQYF. CDR3 nucleotide sequence: TGTGCCAGCTCTGGGGGCCCAGATACGCAGTATTTT. The chain recombines TRBV6-6 with TRBJ2-3; perhaps TRBD1 as D (6 bases). Germline CDR1 MNHNY, CDR2 SVGAGI (reference sequence). The CDR3 loop spans 12 amino acids. The germline V and J ends were trimmed by 8 bases and 4 bases, with 10 bases remaining between them.

The J gene is TRBJ1-1, the V gene TRBV2, with D unclear. V was trimmed by 3 bases and J by 0 bases, leaving 8 bases between them. Germline V gene sequence: CDR1 SNHLY, CDR2 FYNNEI. This CDR3 spans 14 amino acids. Written as DNA, the CDR3 is TGTGCCAGCAGTGACACGTCCATGAACACTGAAGCTTTCTTT. It is translated as CASSDTSMNTEAFF.

This clone was detected once. This chain uses TRBV5-1 with TRBJ2-1, with 9 positions matching TRBD2. Per germline, CDR1 SGHRS and CDR2 YFSETQ. This CDR3 has 15 residues. V was clipped by 5 bases and J by 2 bases; unmatched bases: 5. The CDR3 coding sequence is TGCGCCAGCAGTCCTAGACTAGCGGCCTACAATGAGCAGTTCTTC. Protein sequence: CASSPRLAAYNEQFF.

The V and J genes are TRBV2 and TRBJ1-3; 7 bases map to TRBD1. J lost 7 bases, V lost 7 bases, and 10 bases had no gene match. CDR3 size: 14 residues. The V gene's germline CDR1 is SNHLY and CDR2 FYNNEI. This CDR3 reads CASTMGQLGNTIYF. The CDR3 region has the DNA TGTGCCAGCACCATGGGACAGCTTGGGAACACCATATATTTT.